These 27 T cell receptor beta chains were sequenced from one sample in a study of cytomegalovirus exposure and HLA in healthy donors. The PCR had 60 Vbeta and 13 Jbeta primers. Assay: immunoSEQ multiplex PCR; the TCRdb copy retains only in-frame clones and omits some. Among a few hundred thousand clones, roughly 80% were seen once, and the ten largest hold 2.5% to 3%. Sequenced: PBMCs. Receptors originate from a man aged 25-45 years in good health and CMV-seronegative.

The rearrangement links TRBV28 to TRBJ1-1; maybe TRBD1 (5 bases). V was clipped by 2 bases and J by 11 bases, with 15 bases between them. CDR1 is MDHEN and CDR2 is SYDVKM in the germline V gene. The CDR3 sequence is 13 residues long. The CDR3 nucleotides are TGTGCCAGCAGTTTAATGGCCGGGGGGAAGGCTTTCTTT. Its translation: CASSLMAGGKAFF.

The chain uses TRBV6-5 and TRBJ1-2; TRBD1 is a possible D gene (6 bases). The germline V gene has CDR1 MNHEY and CDR2 SVGAGI. Trimming took off 4 bases at V and 4 bases at J, with 16 bases between the two ends. There are 15 residues in the CDR3. CDR3 nucleotide sequence: TGTGCCAGCAGTTCCGTCGGGACAAAACTCTATGGCTACACCTTC. Amino acids: CASSSVGTKLYGYTF.

In DNA form, the CDR3 reads TGCGCCAGCAGCCCCCGAAGGCAGGGGGAGACCGGGGAGCTGTTTTTT. The encoded protein is CASSPRRQGETGELFF. The gene calls are TRBV4-1 and TRBJ2-2, with 7 bases lining up with TRBD1. The CDR3 totals 16 residues. CDR1 and CDR2 from the germline V gene are MGHRA and YSYEKL. V lost 4 bases, J lost 5 bases, and 10 bases stayed unmatched.

For the CDR3, the DNA is TGTGCCAGCAAGGACAGGGGGCACTCCTACGAGCAGTACTTC. This codes for CASKDRGHSYEQYF. The V and J genes are TRBV6-5 and TRBJ2-7; 11 bases map to TRBD1. Germline trimming cut 7 bases from V and 0 bases from J; bases unmatched to any gene: 2. The germline CDR1 and CDR2 sequences are MNHEY and SVGAGI. The length of the CDR3 is 14 residues.

The rearrangement links TRBV5-4 to TRBJ1-1; D ambiguous. The CDR3 covers 13 residues. V lost 4 bases and J lost 7, with 14 bases in between. Germline CDR1 SGHNT, CDR2 YYREEE (reference sequence). DNA of the CDR3: TGTGCCAGCAGCATACTGGCGGGAGATGAAGCTTTCTTT. Amino acids: CASSILAGDEAFF.

Written as DNA, the CDR3 is TGTGCCAGCAGCAAGCTAGACTACGCCGGGGAGCTGTTTTTT. Translating gives CASSKLDYAGELFF. This chain joins TRBV9 and TRBJ2-2; TRBD2 might be the D (5 bases). CDR3 length: 14 amino acids. CDR1 and CDR2 from the germline V gene are SGDLS and YYNGEE. V lost 4 bases and J 6 bases, leaving 13 bases between the germline ends.

The chain combines TRBV6-5 with TRBJ2-2; tentatively, D is TRBD1 (5 bases). The CDR3 contains 15 residues. Trimming stripped 2 bases from V and 1 base from J, with 8 bases between. Germline V gene lookup returns CDR1 MNHEY and CDR2 SVGAGI. Here the CDR3 DNA reads TGTGCCAGCAGTTACGGCAGGGAGAACACCGGGGAGCTGTTTTTT. Its protein is CASSYGRENTGELFF.

The chain has TRBV6-1 and TRBJ1-5; 7 nucleotides agree with TRBD1. Germline CDR1 reads MNHNS; CDR2 reads SASEGT. The ends lost 6 bases at V and 9 bases at J; junction bases unmatched: 5. The CDR3 spans 12 residues. The CDR3 DNA reads as TGTGCCAGCAGACAGGGGATAGGGCCCCAGCATTTT. Amino acids: CASRQGIGPQHF.

The J gene is TRBJ1-2, the V gene TRBV4-1; D is uncertain. The CDR3 consists of 13 residues. Germline CDR1 and CDR2: MGHRA and YSYEKL. The V end lost 0 bases, the J end lost 7 bases, and 9 bases lay between the germline ends. CDR3 amino acids: CASSQEVNGGYTF. CDR3 nucleotides: TGCGCCAGCAGCCAAGAAGTCAACGGTGGCTACACCTTC.

This clone was picked up a small number of times. J is TRBJ2-7 and V is TRBV7-9, with D tentatively TRBD1 (5 bases). There are 14 residues in the CDR3. V was pared by 1 base and J by 7 bases, with 14 bases between. Germline V CDR1 and CDR2: SEHNR, FQNEAQ (reference sequence). The CDR3: CASSLGQGMDEQYF. CDR3 nucleotide sequence: TGTGCCAGCAGCTTAGGGCAGGGAATGGATGAGCAGTACTTC.

The chain joins TRBV7-9 to TRBJ1-2; D gene ambiguous. V lost 3 bases and J lost 5, with 10 bases in between. The CDR3 runs to 13 residues. CDR1 and CDR2 from the germline V gene are SEHNR and FQNEAQ (reference sequence). In DNA, the CDR3 is TGTGCCAGCAGCTTCGAGGCAGAGTATGGCTACACCTTC. It is translated as CASSFEAEYGYTF.

This clone has only a few counts. J is TRBJ2-7 and V is TRBV5-1; weak D call: TRBD1 (5 bases). This CDR3 has 13 residues. Trimming cost V 0 bases and J 5 bases, with 9 bases left between them. Germline assignment: CDR1 SGHRS and CDR2 YFSETQ. The DNA for the CDR3 is TGCGCCAGCAGCTTGGCAGGGTCCCACGAGCAGTACTTC. This gives the protein CASSLAGSHEQYF. The complete variable domain, with remaining parts taken from reference TRBV5-1 and TRBJ2-7, reads KAGVTQTPRYLIKTRGQQVTLSCSPISGHRSVSWYQQTPGQGLQFLFEYFSETQRNKGNFPGRFSGRQFSNSRSEMNVSTLELGDSALYLCASSLAGSHEQYFGPGTRLTVT.

V is TRBV4-2 and J is TRBJ1-4; 7 nucleotides line up with TRBD1. The germline V gene has CDR1 LGHNA and CDR2 YNFKEQ. The CDR3 sequence is 14 residues long. V lost 6 bases to trimming and J lost 3 bases; unmatched junction nucleotides: 4. The CDR3 DNA is TGTGCCAGCAGACCCGGGACAGCTAATGAAAAACTGTTTTTT. It yields the protein CASRPGTANEKLFF.

This chain uses TRBV6-5 with TRBJ1-1; D gene uncertain. Trimming pared 8 bases from V and 1 base from J, leaving 11 bases between. The CDR3 length is 13 residues. Germline values: CDR1 MNHEY, CDR2 SVGAGI. CDR3 protein: CASHPGENTEAFF. The CDR3, as DNA: TGTGCCAGCCACCCGGGAGAGAACACTGAAGCTTTCTTT.

The chain links TRBV13 to TRBJ2-7, with D possibly TRBD1 on 6 matching bases. The CDR3 totals 16 residues. V was shortened by 5 bases and J by 2 bases, with 19 bases between the two germline ends. Germline CDR1 and CDR2: PRHDT and FYEKMQ (reference sequence). CDR3 bases: TGTGCCAGCAGCCGCATTCCTCGGGACACAGCCTACGAGCAGTACTTC. Protein: CASSRIPRDTAYEQYF.

Only a few counts were recorded for this clone. J is TRBJ1-1 and V is TRBV7-9, with D possibly TRBD1 on 5 matching bases. V gave up 1 base and J gave up 8 bases, with 5 bases separating them. The CDR3 consists of 11 residues. Per the germline V gene, CDR1 is SEHNR and CDR2 is FQNEAQ (reference sequence). The CDR3 sequence: CASSLEGEAFF. In DNA, the CDR3 is TGTGCCAGCAGCTTAGAGGGGGAAGCTTTCTTT.

This clone occurred a few times. V gene TRBV28 combines with J gene TRBJ2-2; D is unresolved. The germline V gene encodes CDR1 MDHEN and CDR2 SYDVKM. The CDR3 is 13 residues long. The ends were cut back, 5 bases at V and 4 bases at J, with 8 bases in the middle. The CDR3 bases are TGTGCCAGCAGTCCTCACAGCACCGGGGAGCTGTTTTTT. Protein: CASSPHSTGELFF.

A few counts support this clone. This CDR3 reads CASSLTELAGGPQYF. For the CDR3, the DNA is TGTGCCAGCAGCTTAACGGAACTAGCGGGGGGGCCCCAGTACTTC. V gene TRBV7-2 combines with J gene TRBJ2-5; 13 nucleotides match TRBD2. J gave up 9 bases and V 2 bases, and 6 bases lay outside the gene matches. Germline CDR1 reads SGHTA; CDR2 reads FQGNSA. The CDR3 has 15 residues.

For the CDR3, the DNA is TGTGCCAGCAGCCTAGGGGCAGGAGAGACCCAGTACTTC. Protein: CASSLGAGETQYF. This sequence joins TRBV7-6 and TRBJ2-5, with D possibly being TRBD1 (5 bases). Germline lookup yields CDR1 SGHVS and CDR2 FNYEAQ. V shed 5 bases and J shed 4 bases, with 11 bases lying between them. CDR3 length: 13 amino acids.

Here the CDR3 reads CASTLRRGEQETQYF. Written as DNA, the CDR3 is TGTGCCAGCACCTTGCGGCGCGGGGAACAAGAGACCCAGTACTTC. The chain combines TRBV7-2 with TRBJ2-5, with TRBD2 as a possible D gene (6 bases). Germline V CDR1 and CDR2: SGHTA, FQGNSA. The CDR3 is 15 residues long. Trimming stripped 7 bases from V and 2 bases from J, with 17 bases between.

J is TRBJ1-6 and V is TRBV5-4; maybe TRBD1 (6 bases). The V gene lost 4 bases and the J gene lost 5 bases, with 13 bases spanning the gap. This CDR3 has 15 amino acids. Germline V gene data show CDR1 as SGHNT and CDR2 as YYREEE (reference sequence). The CDR3 sequence: CASSLQGLDNSPLHF. The CDR3 nucleotides read TGTGCCAGCAGCCTACAGGGCCTGGATAATTCACCCCTCCACTTT.

The chain recombines TRBV28 with TRBJ1-6, with 8 bases identical to TRBD1. Unmatched junction bases numbered 7, after V lost 5 bases and J lost 10 bases. The CDR3 has 14 amino acids. From germline, CDR1 is MDHEN and CDR2 SYDVKM. CDR3 in DNA: TGTGCCAGCAGTAGGACAGGGCGAGGGTCACCCCTCCACTTT. It codes for CASSRTGRGSPLHF.

This chain links TRBV6-5 with TRBJ2-7, with D perhaps matching TRBD2 (7 bases). Looked up from germline, CDR1 is MNHEY and CDR2 is SVGAGI. Between the trimmed V and J ends, which lost 2 bases and 4 bases, there was a span of 12 bases. This CDR3 is 14 amino acids long. The CDR3 here is CASSYERGGYEQYF. The CDR3 nucleotides are TGTGCCAGCAGTTACGAGAGGGGGGGGTACGAGCAGTACTTC.

The J gene is TRBJ1-2, the V gene TRBV15; maybe TRBD1 (5 bases). The CDR3 has 17 residues. The V gene lost 5 bases and the J gene lost 4 bases, with 23 bases spanning the gap. Germline V gene lookup returns CDR1 LNHNV and CDR2 YYDKDF (reference sequence). The CDR3 reads CATSPGGGPGSGYGYTF. The DNA for the CDR3 is TGTGCCACCAGCCCCGGCGGGGGTCCTGGGTCCGGCTATGGCTACACCTTC.

The chain carries TRBV2 and TRBJ2-7; TRBD1 matches at 12 bases. The V and J ends lost 5 bases and 6 bases, in that order; junction bases with no gene match: 8. The CDR3 sequence is 15 residues long. The germline gives CDR1 SNHLY, CDR2 FYNNEI. CDR3 loop: CASSSRGTGGSEQYF. For the CDR3, the DNA is TGTGCCAGCAGTTCTAGGGGGACAGGGGGCTCCGAGCAGTACTTC.

The chain has TRBV28 and TRBJ2-7; D perhaps matches TRBD1 (6 bases). V lost 3 bases, J lost 4 bases, and 7 bases lay in between. Germline V lookup: CDR1 MDHEN, CDR2 SYDVKM. The CDR3 is 12 residues long. CDR3: CASSLDRYEQYF. For the CDR3, the DNA is TGTGCCAGCAGTTTGGACAGATACGAGCAGTACTTC.

The V call is TRBV19, the J call TRBJ2-3, with D hard to call. V was clipped by 6 bases and J by 6 bases, with 7 bases between them. CDR3 size: 11 residues. CDR1 and CDR2 from the germline V gene are LNHDA and SQIVND (reference sequence). CDR3 coding DNA: TGTGCCAGTAGGCTGAGGGATACGCAGTATTTT. Amino acids: CASRLRDTQYF.